The rows below give T cell receptor beta chains drawn from one sample of a study of blood T cell repertoires in COVID-19. Generated by immunoSEQ multiplex PCR, the TCRdb table keeps only in-frame clones and is missing some. This table has around 120,000 clones, 90% appearing once. Sequenced sample: peripheral blood. Receptor source: a woman in her sixties or seventies with COVID-19, enrolled during active disease. Both conserved end residues are part of each CDR3. Each record gives: D gene, clone size, J gene, V gene, CDR3 DNA, CDR3 protein. D genes are given only for firm matches. Rows may omit the clone size; those that give it use once, few, many or a size class.

>TRBD2|-|TRBJ2-2|TRBV11-3
TGTGCCAGCAGCTCCCGCGGGACTAGTGGGGCCGGGGAGCTGTTTTTT
CASSSRGTSGAGELFF
>-|-|TRBJ2-5|TRBV7-3
TGTGCCAGCACCCAGGGTAACGGGGAGACCCAGTACTTC
CASTQGNGETQYF
>-|-|TRBJ1-1|TRBV19
TGTGCCAGTAGCTCCCCCCAGGTGGGTTCGAGGGCTGAAGCTTTCTTT
CASSSPQVGSRAEAFF
>-|-|TRBJ2-3|TRBV6-4
TGTGCCAGCAGTGACTCGAGTTCAGGGCACACAGATACGCAGTATTTT
CASSDSSSGHTDTQYF
>-|-|TRBJ1-1|TRBV5-6
TGTGCCAGCAGCCCCGGGGGGGGTACTGAAGCTTTCTTT
CASSPGGGTEAFF
>TRBD1|-|TRBJ2-2|TRBV18
TGTGCCAGCTCACCGGGACAGGTTGGCACCGGGGAGCTGTTTTTT
CASSPGQVGTGELFF
>-|-|TRBJ1-4|TRBV30
TGTGCCTGGACAGGCCTTGATAATGAAAAACTGTTTTTT
CAWTGLDNEKLFF
>-|-|TRBJ1-6|TRBV6-2/TRBV6-3
TGTGCCAGCAGCCCACGGGAGAATTCACCCCTCCACTTT
CASSPRENSPLHF
>-|-|TRBJ1-4|TRBV5-6
TGTGCCAGCAGCCTGACCCCGGCGGCAACTAATGAAAAACTGTTTTTT
CASSLTPAATNEKLFF
>-|-|TRBJ1-4|TRBV5-8
TGTGCCAGCCCTTTAGATGTTACTCGGGAAAAACTGTTTTTT
CASPLDVTREKLFF
>TRBD2|once|TRBJ2-5|TRBV9
TGTGCCAGCAGCGTAGCAGGACTAGGCCAAGAGACCCAGTACTTC
CASSVAGLGQETQYF
>TRBD1|few|TRBJ1-1|TRBV19
TGTGCCAGTAGTTTGACAGGGACGAACACTGAAGCTTTCTTT
CASSLTGTNTEAFF
>TRBD1|-|TRBJ1-2|TRBV3-1/TRBV3-2
TGTGCCAGCAGCCGGACAGGGGCTAACTATGGCTACACCTTC
CASSRTGANYGYTF
>-|-|TRBJ2-1|TRBV11-2
TGTGCCAGCAGCTTAGGGACAGACAATGAGCAGTTCTTC
CASSLGTDNEQFF
>-|-|TRBJ1-1|TRBV3-1/TRBV3-2
TGTGCCAGCAGCCAAGATGTAAGGGGGGGCGCTTTCTTT
CASSQDVRGGAFF
>-|-|TRBJ1-5|TRBV7-2
TGTGCCAGCAGCTTAACTCCGGGGTCCAATCAGCCCCAGCATTTT
CASSLTPGSNQPQHF
>-|-|TRBJ2-2|TRBV5-5
TGTGCCAGCAGTCCAGGGCCCACCCAAAGGAACACCGGGGAGCTGTTTTTT
CASSPGPTQRNTGELFF
>-|once|TRBJ1-4|TRBV13
TGTGCCAGCAGCCCCGGTGGGCAGGGTAATGAAAAACTGTTTTTT
CASSPGGQGNEKLFF
>TRBD2|once|TRBJ2-3|TRBV4-2
TGTGCCAGCAGCCAAGGAAGAGGGGAGGGCGATACGCAGTATTTT
CASSQGRGEGDTQYF
>-|once|TRBJ1-2|TRBV7-4
TGTGCCAGCAGCTTAGAAATTGTCGGCGGGAACTACTATGGCTACACCTTC
CASSLEIVGGNYYGYTF
>-|-|TRBJ1-4|TRBV6-2/TRBV6-3
TGTGCCAGCAGTTACCACAGGGATAATGAAAAACTGTTTTTT
CASSYHRDNEKLFF
>-|-|TRBJ1-5|TRBV5-6
TGTGCCAGCAGCTTGGCTGGAGTCAATCAGCCCCAGCATTTT
CASSLAGVNQPQHF
>TRBD2|-|TRBJ2-1|TRBV11-2
TGTGCCAGCAGCCTTCTCGGGGGGGGAGACAATGAGCAGTTCTTC
CASSLLGGGDNEQFF
>TRBD2|-|TRBJ2-3|TRBV7-6
TGTGCCAGCAGCTTAGGTAGCGGGGGGCCTAGCACAGATACGCAGTATTTT
CASSLGSGGPSTDTQYF
>TRBD1|-|TRBJ1-5|TRBV9
TGTGCCAGCAGCCTTGGGACAGGGGGCGGTCAGCCCCAGCATTTT
CASSLGTGGGQPQHF
>TRBD1|-|TRBJ1-1|TRBV4-3
TGCGCCAGCAGCCAAAAACCCCAGGGGGAGACTGAAGCTTTCTTT
CASSQKPQGETEAFF
>-|-|TRBJ2-5|TRBV7-3
TGTGCCAGCAGCTCAAATGGGCGTGCGGAGACCCAGTACTTC
CASSSNGRAETQYF
>-|once|TRBJ2-2|TRBV5-8
TGTGCCAGCAGCTTGTGGTCCGAGTCTCTCCTGGGAGCCGGGGAGCTGTTTTTT
CASSLWSESLLGAGELFF
>TRBD1|-|TRBJ1-5|TRBV2
TGTGCCAGCCGGACAGGCGGCAATCAGCCCCAGCATTTT
CASRTGGNQPQHF
>TRBD1|-|TRBJ1-2|TRBV15
TGTGCCACCAGCCCCCGGACAGGGGCCTACTATGGCTACACCTTC
CATSPRTGAYYGYTF
>-|-|TRBJ1-1|TRBV10-3
TGTGCCATCGGCGCCAGCGTGAACACTGAAGCTTTCTTT
CAIGASVNTEAFF
>TRBD1|-|TRBJ1-6|TRBV5-5
TGTGCCAGCAGCAGTTCAGGGGGCACCTATAATTCACCCCTCCACTTT
CASSSSGGTYNSPLHF
>TRBD1|-|TRBJ2-5|TRBV19
TGTGCCAGTAGTTCCGAAAGGACAGGGTCACGAGAGACCCAGTACTTC
CASSSERTGSRETQYF
>-|-|TRBJ2-5|TRBV6-2/TRBV6-3
TGTGCCAGCAGTTACGACGGGGCGGGGGAGACCCAGTACTTC
CASSYDGAGETQYF
>-|-|TRBJ2-2|TRBV5-6
TGTGCCAGCAGCCAGGTCCAGAACACCGGGGAGCTGTTTTTT
CASSQVQNTGELFF
>-|once|TRBJ1-1|TRBV7-9
TGTGCCAGCAGCCCACAACAGGGTGCTTGGGGAGCTTTCTTT
CASSPQQGAWGAFF
>-|-|TRBJ1-1|TRBV9
TGTGCCAGCAGCGTAGATCCGGGTACGAACACTGAAGCTTTCTTT
CASSVDPGTNTEAFF
>-|-|TRBJ1-6|TRBV10-3
TGTGCCATCAGTGAGGGTGGCAGGGCCGGGAATTCACCCCTCCACTTT
CAISEGGRAGNSPLHF
>-|few|TRBJ1-1|TRBV5-6
TGTGCCAGCAGCTTGAGGGGACTGGGCACTGAAGCTTTCTTT
CASSLRGLGTEAFF
>TRBD1|-|TRBJ1-2|TRBV4-3
TGCGCCAGCAGCGAAGGGACAGGACCTTTCGCCTTC
CASSEGTGPFAF
>-|-|TRBJ1-1|TRBV7-2
TGTGCCAGCAGCTTACAGGGCGGACTGGGGGGGGAAGCTTTCTTT
CASSLQGGLGGEAFF
>TRBD1|-|TRBJ1-2|TRBV28
TGTGCCAGCAGTCCCCCAGTCGGACAGGGGGCCTATGGCTACACCTTC
CASSPPVGQGAYGYTF
>TRBD2|-|TRBJ2-3|TRBV29-1
TGCAGCGTTGAAAGCGGGGGTTTAAGCAGTACGCAGTATTTT
CSVESGGLSSTQYF
>-|-|TRBJ2-7|TRBV20-1
TGCAGTGCAGCGGACGCCTACGAGCAGTACTTC
CSAADAYEQYF
>TRBD2|-|TRBJ2-3|TRBV9
TGTGCCAGCAGGGGACTAGCGGTTACAGATACGCAGTATTTT
CASRGLAVTDTQYF
>-|-|TRBJ1-2|TRBV12-3/TRBV12-4
TGTGCCAGCAGTTTTGGGGGCCTAGGCTACACCTTC
CASSFGGLGYTF